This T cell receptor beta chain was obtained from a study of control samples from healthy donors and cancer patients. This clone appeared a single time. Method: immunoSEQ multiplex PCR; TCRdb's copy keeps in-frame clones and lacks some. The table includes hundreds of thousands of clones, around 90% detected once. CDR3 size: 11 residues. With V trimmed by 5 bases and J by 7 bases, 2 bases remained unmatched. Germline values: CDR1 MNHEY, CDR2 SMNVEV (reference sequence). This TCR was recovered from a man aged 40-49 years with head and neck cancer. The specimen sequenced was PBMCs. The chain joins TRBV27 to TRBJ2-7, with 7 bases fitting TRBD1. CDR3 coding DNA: TGTGCCAGCAGTACGGACAGGGAGCAGTACTTC. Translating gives CASSTDREQYF.